A single sample gave rise to the 23 T cell receptor beta chains below, sequenced in a study of cytomegalovirus exposure and HLA in healthy donors. The PCR contained 60 Vbeta and 13 Jbeta primers. Sequenced by immunoSEQ multiplex PCR; TCRdb stores in-frame clones only, minus some. The sample holds approximately 150,000 clones, approximately 80% seen once. The sequenced sample consisted of PBMCs. The receptors shown here come from a woman aged 18-35 years in good health and CMV-seropositive.

This clone was seen a single time. The V call is TRBV5-1, the J call TRBJ2-7, with TRBD2 as a possible D gene (5 bases). The CDR3 runs 14 residues. CDR1 and CDR2 from the germline V gene are SGHRS and YFSETQ. The ends were cut back, 2 bases at V and 0 bases at J, with 9 bases in the middle. This CDR3 reads CASSFEGSSYEQYF. The CDR3 DNA follows: TGCGCCAGCAGCTTCGAAGGGAGCTCCTACGAGCAGTACTTC.

The chain joins TRBV6-4 to TRBJ1-2; unclear D gene. The V gene lost 4 bases and the J gene lost 7 bases, with 22 bases spanning the gap. The CDR3 is made up of 16 amino acids. Germline CDR1 and CDR2: MRHNA and SNTAGT. In nucleotides, the CDR3 is TGTGCCAGCAGTGCCCACGGGGAAATGTCGGAGGGTGGCTACACCTTC. Translation gives CASSAHGEMSEGGYTF.

The V call is TRBV7-9, the J call TRBJ1-1; TRBD1 is a possible D gene (6 bases). The CDR3 covers 15 residues. Looked up from germline, CDR1 is SEHNR and CDR2 is FQNEAQ (reference sequence). The CDR3 nucleotides read TGTTCCATCCCCGCCCGGGGACACACTAACACTGAAGCTTTCTTT. This gives the protein CSIPARGHTNTEAFF.

V usage is TRBV5-4 and J usage is TRBJ2-5; perhaps TRBD2 as D (5 bases). The CDR3 totals 14 residues. The germline CDR1 and CDR2 sequences are SGHNT and YYREEE (reference sequence). Trimming pared 6 bases from V and 7 bases from J, leaving 19 bases between. The CDR3 bases are TGTGCCAGCACCCGCCCCGGAGCGGTTGGGACCCAGTACTTC. It yields the protein CASTRPGAVGTQYF.

The J gene is TRBJ2-5, the V gene TRBV23-1; no clear D gene. TRBV23-1 is marked as an open reading frame, function uncertain. The CDR3 runs to 12 residues. The V gene lost 11 bases and the J gene lost 5 bases, with 15 bases spanning the gap. This chain's CDR3 is CAGAAVVETQYF. Written as DNA, the CDR3 is TGCGCCGGCGCCGCGGTGGTTGAGACCCAGTACTTC.

The J gene is TRBJ1-1, the V gene TRBV6-5; D unclear. Germline loops: CDR1 MNHEY, CDR2 SVGAGI. Trimming shortened V by 6 bases and J by 5 bases, and 13 bases separated the two germline ends. The CDR3 totals 13 residues. Written as DNA, the CDR3 is TGTGCCAGCAGCTTACTTGTTATGACTGAAGCTTTCTTT. Translated, it gives CASSLLVMTEAFF.

The chain combines TRBV27 with TRBJ1-2; TRBD1 matches 7 bases. CDR1 MNHEY and CDR2 SMNVEV come from the germline V gene (reference sequence). The CDR3 consists of 17 residues. V shed 5 bases, J shed 4 bases, and the junction held 16 bases outside the gene matches. CDR3 nucleotide sequence: TGTGCCAGCAGTCCCAGACAGGGAACGACGAGGGTCTATGGCTACACCTTC. Protein: CASSPRQGTTRVYGYTF.

The chain combines TRBV6-1 with TRBJ1-6, with 8 bases identical to TRBD1. CDR3 length: 15 residues. Germline CDR1 MNHNS, CDR2 SASEGT. Losses at the gene ends were 6 bases for V and 6 bases for J; bases not matched to a gene: 7. The CDR3 spells CASRPGTGTNSPLHF. The CDR3 DNA reads TGTGCCAGCAGGCCTGGGACAGGCACTAATTCACCCCTCCACTTT.

The rearrangement uses TRBV5-4 and TRBJ2-7; 7 bases match TRBD2. CDR1 and CDR2 (germline): SGHNT, YYREEE (reference sequence). The CDR3 length is 15 residues. The V gene end was trimmed by 3 bases and the J gene end by 2 bases; junction bases not matched to a gene: 8. In DNA, the CDR3 is TGTGCCAGCAGCTCTGCAGCGGGGTCCCCCTACGAGCAGTACTTC. As protein: CASSSAAGSPYEQYF.

V and J are TRBV30 and TRBJ1-6; D may be TRBD1 (5 bases). Germline assignment: CDR1 GTSNPN and CDR2 SVGIG (reference sequence). Trimming pared 2 bases from V and 9 bases from J, leaving 11 bases between. CDR3 length: 13 amino acids. The CDR3 nucleotides are TGTGCCTGGAGTAAAGGGGTTGGTTCACCCCTCCACTTT. This codes for CAWSKGVGSPLHF.

This clone was seen more than once but under ten times. The chain is built from TRBV19 and TRBJ2-1, with a possible D match to TRBD1 (6 bases). CDR1 is LNHDA and CDR2 is SQIVND in the germline V gene (reference sequence). This CDR3 is 15 amino acids long. V dropped 7 bases and J dropped 0 bases, with 13 bases sitting between them. In DNA, the CDR3 is TGTGCCAGTACCCCCCGGACAGCCTCCTACAATGAGCAGTTCTTC. Translated: CASTPRTASYNEQFF. Variable domain in full (rest from reference TRBV19 and TRBJ2-1): DGGITQSPKYLFRKEGQNVTLSCEQNLNHDAMYWYRQDPGQGLRLIYYSQIVNDFQKGDIAEGYSVSREKKESFPLTVTSAQKNPTAFYLCASTPRTASYNEQFFGPGTRLTVL.

V is TRBV7-8 and J is TRBJ2-3, with 11 bases that match TRBD2. CDR1 and CDR2 from the germline V gene are SGHVS and FQNEAQ. V shed 6 bases, J shed 0 bases, and the junction held 5 bases outside the gene matches. The CDR3 is made up of 16 amino acids. In DNA, the CDR3 is TGTGCCAGCAGTCTTTCTAGCGGGGGGAGCACAGATACGCAGTATTTT. Translating gives CASSLSSGGSTDTQYF.

This clone was seen only once. Given the absence of the conserved phenylalanine or tryptophan at the CDR3 end, a read error is likely. Because the CDR3's place on the DNA is in doubt, the DNA is left out and the CDR3 is given as listed by TCRdb. The chain is built from TRBV21-1 and TRBJ1-4; the listed D gene, TRBD1, was not tested against the DNA. TRBV21-1 is assigned pseudogene status. The CDR3 is 10 amino acids long, termini counted. The chain's CDR3 is CASTLGQLSS.

This clone showed up just a few times. The V and J genes are TRBV4-3 and TRBJ1-1, with D possibly matching TRBD1 (6 bases). This CDR3 region has 15 residues. CDR1 and CDR2 from the germline V gene are LGHNA and YSLEER. Trimming removed 1 base from V and 0 bases from J, with 9 bases in between. CDR3 region: CASSQATGLNTEAFF. CDR3 sequence (DNA): TGCGCCAGCAGCCAAGCAACAGGGTTGAACACTGAAGCTTTCTTT.

This chain connects TRBV29-1 to TRBJ2-2, with D perhaps matching TRBD1 (6 bases). The CDR3 sequence is 14 residues long. In germline, CDR1 is SQVTM, CDR2 ANQGSEA. V dropped 5 bases and J dropped 5 bases, with 15 bases sitting between them. In DNA, the CDR3 is TGCAGCGTTAGGGACACCCGACGGACCGGGGAGCTGTTTTTT. This gives the protein CSVRDTRRTGELFF.

The V call is TRBV7-2, the J call TRBJ1-1, with 8 bases lining up with TRBD1. The CDR3 has 18 amino acids. The V segment lost 5 bases and the J segment 11 bases; nucleotides outside the gene matches: 25. In germline, CDR1 is SGHTA, CDR2 FQGNSA. The CDR3 DNA reads as TGTGCCAGCAGCCATAGCAGGGTCAGGGACAGGAACAGTAGGAGGGCTTTCTTT. It encodes CASSHSRVRDRNSRRAFF.

CDR3 sequence reads: CASSMSGNQPQHF. The CDR3 nucleotides read TGTGCCAGTAGTATGTCAGGTAATCAGCCCCAGCATTTT. The genes are TRBV19 and TRBJ1-5; the D is unclear. V gave up 3 bases and J gave up 4 bases, with 7 bases separating them. CDR1 and CDR2 from the germline V gene are LNHDA and SQIVND (reference sequence). The CDR3 runs 13 residues. The full variable domain, in which reference TRBV19 and TRBJ1-5 provide the parts outside the CDR3, is DGGITQSPKYLFRKEGQNVTLSCEQNLNHDAMYWYRQDPGQGLRLIYYSQIVNDFQKGDIAEGYSVSREKKESFPLTVTSAQKNPTAFYLCASSMSGNQPQHFGDGTRLSIL.

The V gene is TRBV5-4, the J gene TRBJ2-3; TRBD2 matches at 10 bases. Germline V gene lookup returns CDR1 SGHNT and CDR2 YYREEE (reference sequence). CDR3 size: 16 residues. V trimming: 2 bases; J trimming: 1 base; junction bases outside the gene matches: 4. The CDR3 DNA reads TGTGCCAGCAGCTTCTCTGGACTAGCGGGCACAGATACGCAGTATTTT. Its translation: CASSFSGLAGTDTQYF. The full variable domain, in which reference TRBV5-4 and TRBJ2-3 provide the parts outside the CDR3, is ETGVTQSPTHLIKTRGQQVTLRCSSQSGHNTVSWYQQALGQGPQFIFQYYREEENGRGNFPPRFSGLQFPNYSSELNVNALELDDSALYLCASSFSGLAGTDTQYFGPGTRLTVL.

On this clone itself: Germline and junction disagree at one end, which may indicate a read error. The rearrangement links TRBV4-3 to TRBJ2-2; TRBD2 might be the D (5 bases). Germline loops: CDR1 LGHNA, CDR2 YSLEER. The CDR3 length is 17 residues. CDR3 in amino acids: CASSKEIALANTGELFF. The CDR3 DNA sequence: TGCGCCAGCAGCAAAGAGATCGCACTAGCGAACACCGGGGAGCTGTTTTTT.

The chain combines TRBV9 with TRBJ1-6; TRBD1 agrees at 9 bases. Germline V gene sequence: CDR1 SGDLS, CDR2 YYNGEE. V shed 3 bases and J 11 bases; nucleotides not matched to a gene: 6. This CDR3 spans 14 amino acids. This CDR3 is CASSGGQGNAPLHF. The CDR3 region has the DNA TGTGCCAGCAGCGGGGGACAGGGTAACGCACCCCTCCACTTT. The full variable domain, its missing parts supplied by reference TRBV9 and TRBJ1-6, is DSGVTQTPKHLITATGQRVTLRCSPRSGDLSVYWYQQSLDQGLQFLIQYYNGEERAKGNILERFSAQQFPDLHSELNLSSLELGDSALYFCASSGGQGNAPLHFGNGTRLTVT.

The chain carries TRBV13 and TRBJ2-5; D is undetermined. In germline, CDR1 is PRHDT, CDR2 FYEKMQ (reference sequence). The V end was cut by 5 bases, the J end by 7 bases, with 8 bases between. This CDR3 has 11 amino acids. CDR3 DNA: TGTGCCAGCAGCATAACTGGGACCCAGTACTTC. Translated, it gives CASSITGTQYF.

This clone was recorded only once. The chain links TRBV9 to TRBJ1-6, with a weak D call TRBD1 (5 bases). The CDR3 covers 13 residues. Looked up from germline, CDR1 is SGDLS and CDR2 is YYNGEE. The ends were cut back, 7 bases at V and 6 bases at J, with 11 bases in the middle. The DNA of the CDR3 is TGTGCCAGCTCTACGGGGGGTAATTCACCCCTCCACTTT. It specifies CASSTGGNSPLHF.

The chain has TRBV5-4 and TRBJ1-1; the match to TRBD1 covers 11 bases. CDR1 and CDR2 from the germline V gene are SGHNT and YYREEE (reference sequence). V shed 5 bases, J shed 0 bases, and the junction held 9 bases outside the gene matches. The CDR3 loop spans 17 amino acids. CDR3 region: CASSRAGTGGMNTEAFF. The CDR3 coding sequence is TGTGCCAGCAGTCGGGCCGGGACAGGGGGGATGAACACTGAAGCTTTCTTT.